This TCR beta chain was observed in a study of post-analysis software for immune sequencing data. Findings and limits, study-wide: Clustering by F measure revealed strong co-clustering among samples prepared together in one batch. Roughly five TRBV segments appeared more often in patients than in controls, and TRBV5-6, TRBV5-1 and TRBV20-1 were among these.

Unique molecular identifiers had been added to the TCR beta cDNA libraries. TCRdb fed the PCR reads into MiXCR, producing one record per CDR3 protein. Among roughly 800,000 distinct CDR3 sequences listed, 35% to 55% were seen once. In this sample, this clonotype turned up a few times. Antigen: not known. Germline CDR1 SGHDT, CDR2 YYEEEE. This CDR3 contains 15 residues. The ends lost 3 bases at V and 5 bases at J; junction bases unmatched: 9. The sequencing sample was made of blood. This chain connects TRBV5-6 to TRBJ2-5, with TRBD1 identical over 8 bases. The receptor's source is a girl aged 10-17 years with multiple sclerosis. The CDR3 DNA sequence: TGTGCCAGCAGCTCCCCAGGGGGCTCTTGGGAGACCCAGTACTTC. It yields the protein CASSSPGGSWETQYF.